This T cell receptor (beta chain) was observed in a study of T cells in Graves' hyperthyroidism and ophthalmopathy. The CDR3 is made up of 16 amino acids. CDR1 SGHRS and CDR2 YFSETQ come from the germline V gene. V shed 0 bases and J 7 bases; nucleotides not matched to a gene: 8. RNA transcripts were the template for amplifying TCR beta CDR3 regions. TCR CDR3 regions were first amplified by RT-PCR with HTBI primers. TCRdb called the multiplex PCR reads again in MiXCR, with one record for every CDR3 protein. The sample includes 620,000 or so distinct CDR3 sequences, 14% of them seen just once. In the case of this clonotype: Antigen: not known.

General study results and limits: Researchers found most expanded thyroid clonotypes above 0.001 in blood as well.

The sample taken for sequencing was blood. The genes are TRBV5-1 and TRBJ2-1; 9 bases line up with TRBD2. The TCR comes from a woman aged 45-65 years with Graves' ophthalmopathy. The CDR3 DNA is TGCGCCAGCAGCTTGGGATCGACTAGCGGACATAATGAGCAGTTCTTC. Translated: CASSLGSTSGHNEQFF.